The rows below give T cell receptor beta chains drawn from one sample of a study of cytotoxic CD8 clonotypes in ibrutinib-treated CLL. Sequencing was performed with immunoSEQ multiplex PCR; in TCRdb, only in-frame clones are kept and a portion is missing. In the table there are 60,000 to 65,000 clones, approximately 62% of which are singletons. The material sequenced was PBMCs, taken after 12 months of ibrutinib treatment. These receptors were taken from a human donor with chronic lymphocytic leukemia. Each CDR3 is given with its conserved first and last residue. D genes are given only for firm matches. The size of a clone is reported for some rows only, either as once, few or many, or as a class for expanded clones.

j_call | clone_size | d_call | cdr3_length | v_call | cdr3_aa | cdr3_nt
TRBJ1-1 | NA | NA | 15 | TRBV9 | CASSVLGRRATEAFF | TGTGCCAGCAGCGTACTGGGGCGCCGGGCCACTGAAGCTTTCTTT
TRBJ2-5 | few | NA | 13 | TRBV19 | CASSIIGGETQYF | TGTGCCAGTAGTATTATAGGGGGAGAGACCCAGTACTTC
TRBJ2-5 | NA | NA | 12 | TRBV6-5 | CASSAREETQYF | TGTGCCAGCAGTGCCAGGGAAGAGACCCAGTACTTC
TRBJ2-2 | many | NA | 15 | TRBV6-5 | CASSYSFLATGELFF | TGTGCCAGCAGTTACTCGTTCCTGGCCACCGGGGAGCTGTTTTTT
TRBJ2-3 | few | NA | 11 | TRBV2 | CVFGDTDTQYF | TGTGTGTTCGGGGACACAGATACGCAGTATTTT
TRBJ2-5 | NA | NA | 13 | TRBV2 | CASRGGVKETQYF | TGTGCCAGCAGGGGTGGGGTAAAAGAGACCCAGTACTTC
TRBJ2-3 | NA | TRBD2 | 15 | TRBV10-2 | CASSESGGATDTQYF | TGCGCCAGCAGTGAGAGCGGGGGGGCGACAGATACGCAGTATTTT
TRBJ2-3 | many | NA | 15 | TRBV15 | CATSRGAGTTDTQYF | TGTGCCACCAGCAGAGGGGCGGGAACCACAGATACGCAGTATTTT
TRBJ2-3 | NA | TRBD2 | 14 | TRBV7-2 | CASSQLAGVYTQYF | TGTGCCAGCAGCCAGCTAGCGGGAGTTTATACGCAGTATTTT
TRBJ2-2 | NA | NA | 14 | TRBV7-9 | CASSLTGDAGELFF | TGTGCCAGCAGCTTAACTGGGGATGCCGGGGAGCTGTTTTTT
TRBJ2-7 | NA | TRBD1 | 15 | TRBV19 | CAKRDSEIRSYEQYF | TGTGCCAAACGGGACAGTGAGATCCGCTCCTACGAGCAGTACTTC
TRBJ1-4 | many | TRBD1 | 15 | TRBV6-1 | CASRDNRGKGEKLFF | TGTGCCAGCAGAGACAACAGGGGCAAGGGTGAAAAACTGTTTTTT
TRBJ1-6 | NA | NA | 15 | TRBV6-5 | CASSPPLGVNSPLHF | TGTGCCAGCAGTCCCCCCCTAGGAGTGAATTCACCCCTCCACTTT
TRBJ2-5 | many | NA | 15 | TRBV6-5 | CASSYSGLVEETQYF | TGTGCCAGCAGTTACTCAGGTCTTGTGGAAGAGACCCAGTACTTC
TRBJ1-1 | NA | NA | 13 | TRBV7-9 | CASSFRGNTEAFF | TGTGCCAGCAGCTTTCGGGGGAACACTGAAGCTTTCTTT
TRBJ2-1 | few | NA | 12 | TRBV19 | CASSIDAAQQFF | TGTGCCAGTAGTATAGATGCTGCCCAGCAGTTCTTC
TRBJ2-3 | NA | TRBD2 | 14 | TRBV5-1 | CASMLAGVTDTQYF | TGCGCCAGCATGCTAGCGGGGGTTACAGATACGCAGTATTTT
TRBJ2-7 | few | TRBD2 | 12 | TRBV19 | CATGTRSYEQYF | TGTGCTACCGGGACTAGGTCCTACGAGCAGTACTTC
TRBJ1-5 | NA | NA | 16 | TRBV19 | CASSNRVGPGNQPQHF | TGTGCCAGTAGTAACAGGGTGGGTCCCGGCAATCAGCCCCAGCATTTT
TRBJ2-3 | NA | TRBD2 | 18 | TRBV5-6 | CASSRKPRSGGTTDTQYF | TGTGCCAGCAGCAGAAAACCCCGTAGCGGGGGGACCACAGATACGCAGTATTTT
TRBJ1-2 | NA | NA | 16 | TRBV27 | CASQNTRQRNGMGYTF | TGTGCCAGCCAGAACACCAGACAGCGTAACGGGATGGGCTACACCTTC
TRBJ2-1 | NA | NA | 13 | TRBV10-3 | CAINPDGKNEQFF | TGTGCCATCAATCCGGACGGAAAAAATGAGCAGTTCTTC
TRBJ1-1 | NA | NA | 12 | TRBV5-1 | CASRRGATEAFF | TGCGCCAGCAGAAGAGGGGCGACTGAAGCTTTCTTT
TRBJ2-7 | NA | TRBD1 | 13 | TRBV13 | CASSFRGTHEQYF | TGTGCCAGCAGCTTCAGGGGGACCCACGAGCAGTACTTC
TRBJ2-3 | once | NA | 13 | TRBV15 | CATSRDLADTQYF | TGTGCCACCAGCAGAGATTTAGCAGATACGCAGTATTTT
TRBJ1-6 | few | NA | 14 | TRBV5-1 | CASSLETGSSPLHF | TGCGCCAGCAGCTTGGAGACGGGGTCATCACCCCTCCACTTT
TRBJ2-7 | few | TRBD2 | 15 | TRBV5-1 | CASSMGGRARDEQYF | TGCGCCAGCAGCATGGGCGGGAGGGCTCGAGACGAGCAGTACTTC
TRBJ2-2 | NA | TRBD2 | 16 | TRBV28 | CASSRLAGVGTGELFF | TGTGCCAGCAGTAGACTAGCGGGAGTGGGAACCGGGGAGCTGTTTTTT
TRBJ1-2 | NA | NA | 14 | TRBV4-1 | CASSQVPFGYGYTF | TGCGCCAGCAGCCAAGTACCTTTTGGGTATGGCTACACCTTC
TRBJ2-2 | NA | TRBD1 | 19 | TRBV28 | CASSGRDRVFIANTGELFF | TGTGCCAGCAGTGGCCGGGACAGGGTTTTCATTGCGAACACCGGGGAGCTGTTTTTT
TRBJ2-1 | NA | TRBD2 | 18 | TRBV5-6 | CASSFDYSGSGKYNEQFF | TGTGCCAGCAGCTTCGACTATAGCGGGAGTGGAAAATACAATGAGCAGTTCTTC
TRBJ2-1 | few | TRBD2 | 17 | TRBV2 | CASSELGGLAGVHEQFF | TGTGCCAGCAGTGAATTAGGGGGGCTAGCGGGAGTCCATGAGCAGTTCTTC
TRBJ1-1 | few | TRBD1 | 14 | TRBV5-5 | CASSLAQGATEAFF | TGTGCCAGCAGCTTGGCCCAGGGGGCCACTGAAGCTTTCTTT
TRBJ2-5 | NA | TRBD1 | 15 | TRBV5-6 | CASSLTGGFQETQYF | TGTGCCAGCAGCCTGACAGGGGGGTTCCAAGAGACCCAGTACTTC
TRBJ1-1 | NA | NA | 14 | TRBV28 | CASSPGVANTEAFF | TGTGCCAGCAGTCCAGGAGTAGCGAACACTGAAGCTTTCTTT
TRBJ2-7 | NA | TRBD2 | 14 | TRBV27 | CASSFGGRAYEQYF | TGTGCCAGCAGTTTCGGCGGGAGGGCCTACGAGCAGTACTTC
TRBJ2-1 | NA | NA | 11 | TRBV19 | CASKLGTNQFF | TGTGCCAGTAAACTAGGGACGAATCAGTTCTTC
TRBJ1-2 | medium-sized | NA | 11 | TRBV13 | CASSGRFGYTF | TGTGCCAGCAGTGGCCGGTTTGGCTACACCTTC
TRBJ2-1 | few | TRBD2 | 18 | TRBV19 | CASSILRSWTSGDNEQFF | TGTGCCAGTAGTATTCTAAGATCCTGGACTAGCGGAGACAATGAGCAGTTCTTC
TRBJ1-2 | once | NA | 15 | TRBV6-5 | CASTQNLRAEYGYTF | TGTGCCAGCACCCAAAATTTGAGGGCAGAGTATGGCTACACCTTC
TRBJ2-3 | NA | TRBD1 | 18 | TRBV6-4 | CASSDLQGATYTTDTQYF | TGTGCCAGCAGTGACCTCCAGGGGGCGACCTACACCACAGATACGCAGTATTTT
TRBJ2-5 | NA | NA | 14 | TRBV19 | CASSIIRYQETQYF | TGTGCCAGTAGTATTATCAGATACCAAGAGACCCAGTACTTC
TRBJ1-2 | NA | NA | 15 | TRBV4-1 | CASSQVADELWGYTF | TGCGCCAGCAGCCAAGTGGCGGATGAACTATGGGGCTACACCTTC
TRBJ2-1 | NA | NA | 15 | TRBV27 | CASRSHGGAGNEQFF | TGTGCCAGCAGGTCACACGGCGGGGCGGGGAATGAGCAGTTCTTC
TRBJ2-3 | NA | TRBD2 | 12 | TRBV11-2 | CASRSTSATQYF | TGTGCCAGCAGATCTACTAGCGCTACGCAGTATTTT
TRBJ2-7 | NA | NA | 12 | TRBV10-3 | CAISDYRYEQYF | TGTGCCATCAGCGACTACAGATACGAGCAGTACTTC
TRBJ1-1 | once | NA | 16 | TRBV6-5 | CASSYSRGRADTEAFF | TGTGCCAGCAGTTACTCCCGGGGCAGGGCGGACACTGAAGCTTTCTTT
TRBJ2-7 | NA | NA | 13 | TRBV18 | CASSQIPSYEQYF | TGTGCCAGCTCACAGATCCCTTCCTACGAGCAGTACTTC
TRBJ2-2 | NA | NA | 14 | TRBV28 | CASIHGANTGELFF | TGTGCCAGCATCCACGGAGCGAACACCGGGGAGCTGTTTTTT
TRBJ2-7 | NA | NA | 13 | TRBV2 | CASSPGTPYEQYF | TGTGCCAGCAGTCCCGGGACCCCCTACGAGCAGTACTTC
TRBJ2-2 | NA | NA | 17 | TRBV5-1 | CASSLGTVRARTGELFF | TGCGCCAGCAGCTTGGGGACGGTCAGGGCGCGCACCGGGGAGCTGTTTTTT
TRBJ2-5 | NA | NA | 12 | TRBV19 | CASSRLGETQYF | TGTGCCAGTAGTCGCCTGGGGGAGACCCAGTACTTC